Listed below are T cell receptor beta chains from one sample, sequenced in a study of T-cell reconstitution after alpha-beta-depleted transplantation in children. TCRdb recomputed calls from the PCR reads with MiXCR, one row per CDR3 protein. The profile shows about 580,000 distinct CDR3 sequences, around 23% of them singletons. The sample consisted of PBMCs, mostly from graft donor cells, taken 360 days after TCRalphabeta/CD19-depleted stem cell transplant. The receptor set was obtained from a boy under two years old who had a stem cell transplant for acute myeloid leukemia, so the T cells may come from the graft donor. Each CDR3 is given with its conserved first and last residue. D genes are given only for firm matches.

V gene,D gene,J gene,CDR3 protein
TRBV20-1,TRBD2,TRBJ2-7,CSARVTSPYEQYF
TRBV27,NA,TRBJ2-5,CASSLFRAEQETQYF
TRBV5-1,NA,TRBJ2-2,CASSFYRDTGELFF
TRBV20-1,TRBD2,TRBJ2-5,CSARARSLAGGKETQYF
TRBV7-2,TRBD1,TRBJ1-1,CASSSSRGSNTEAFF
TRBV7-2,NA,TRBJ2-2,CASSLGSPGELFF
TRBV5-4,NA,TRBJ2-6,CASRRWGANVLTF
TRBV28,TRBD1,TRBJ2-3,CASSFPKNRGPDTQYF
TRBV18,NA,TRBJ2-5,CASSPASGETQYF
TRBV24-1,TRBD1,TRBJ2-1,CATSDLGTGPYNEQFF
TRBV12-3/TRBV12-4,NA,TRBJ2-2,CASSPGLTSGELFF
TRBV24-1,NA,TRBJ2-2,CATIGGARWLYTGELFF
TRBV28,TRBD1,TRBJ1-5,CASSLSWGQVGDQPQHF
TRBV7-2,NA,TRBJ2-3,CASSLRTLVGADTQYF
TRBV10-3,TRBD1,TRBJ2-3,CAIARTGGTDTQYF
TRBV25-1,NA,TRBJ2-5,CASRDPGRETQYF
TRBV7-9,NA,TRBJ2-7,CASSPPGTPNYEQYF
TRBV9,NA,TRBJ2-5,CASSVVSGETQYF
TRBV7-8,TRBD2,TRBJ2-1,CASSLSGGSRNEQFF
TRBV4-3,NA,TRBJ2-7,CASSQVRLRVYEQYF
TRBV6-1,TRBD2,TRBJ2-2,CASSPLGLVGGELFF
TRBV20-1,NA,TRBJ2-1,CSARPPVGGSYNEQFF
TRBV20-1,NA,TRBJ2-1,CSPLRNEQFF
TRBV13,TRBD2,TRBJ2-3,CASSYSGGPDTQYF
TRBV4-1,NA,TRBJ1-4,CASSQVWMSEKLFF
TRBV29-1,NA,TRBJ2-7,CSVWGENYEQYF
TRBV10-3,NA,TRBJ2-1,CAISESSQWTSYNEQFF
TRBV29-1,TRBD1,TRBJ2-7,CSVAGTGDYEQYF
TRBV20-1,TRBD2,TRBJ2-1,CSARAWGGEGSYNEQFF
TRBV15,NA,TRBJ2-3,CATSRVMGNTQYF
TRBV9,TRBD2,TRBJ2-6,CASSVLPGTTGANVLTF
TRBV27,TRBD2,TRBJ2-1,CASSGIAGTSRINEQFF
TRBV29-1,TRBD1,TRBJ2-1,CSVGGPGGALYNEQFF
TRBV15,NA,TRBJ2-5,CATSRWPRSGGQYQETQYF
TRBV9,TRBD1,TRBJ2-7,CASSVGIGTAEQYF
TRBV11-2,TRBD1,TRBJ2-1,CASSSGTGWGVGHNEQFF
TRBV5-5,NA,TRBJ2-3,CASSLGVLDTQYF
TRBV25-1,NA,TRBJ2-3,CASRDRSGADTQYF
TRBV6-5,NA,TRBJ1-3,CASSYEGGGRNTIYF
TRBV18,NA,TRBJ2-3,CASSDTSSTDTQYF